This passage covers 17 T cell receptor beta chains from one sample sequenced in a study of T cells in localized non-small cell lung cancer. TCRdb keeps only in-frame clones here, not all; method: immunoSEQ multiplex PCR. The sample comprises tens of thousands of clones, 80% to 90% of which are singletons, and around 6.1% rests with the top ten. The input for sequencing was peripheral blood mononuclear cells, taken before any cancer treatment. These receptors came from a male donor aged 60 or over with stage II lung adenocarcinoma.

The chain recombines TRBV5-1 with TRBJ2-7; 7 nucleotides match TRBD1. Germline V CDR1 and CDR2: SGHRS, YFSETQ. This CDR3 has 13 amino acids. Trimming took 4 bases from V and 3 from J; bases not matched to a gene: 4. The CDR3 is CASSRQGSYEQYF. The CDR3, as DNA: TGCGCCAGCAGCCGACAGGGCAGCTACGAGCAGTACTTC.

The chain uses TRBV18 and TRBJ2-5; tentative D call: TRBD1 (5 bases). Germline V CDR1 and CDR2: KGHSH, LQKENI. Trimming removed 3 bases at V and 4 bases at J, with 12 bases between. The CDR3 totals 14 residues. The CDR3 nucleotides read TGTGCCAGCTCACCGCCTAGGGGTGGAGAGACCCAGTACTTC. Residues: CASSPPRGGETQYF.

This chain connects TRBV28 to TRBJ2-5; D gene unclear. Germline V gene sequence: CDR1 MDHEN, CDR2 SYDVKM. Trimming removed 3 bases at V and 1 base at J, with 9 bases between. This CDR3 has 14 amino acids. CDR3 region: CASSLLAAQETQYF. CDR3 coding DNA: TGTGCCAGCAGTTTGTTGGCGGCCCAAGAGACCCAGTACTTC.

The chain is built from TRBV19 and TRBJ1-1, with 7 bases aligning to TRBD1. V dropped 7 bases and J dropped 5; count of bases not matched to a gene: 13. Germline CDR1 reads LNHDA; CDR2 reads SQIVND (reference sequence). The CDR3 runs to 15 residues. The chain's CDR3 is CASKRGQPPRTEAFF. The CDR3 DNA sequence: TGTGCCAGTAAAAGGGGACAGCCCCCGAGGACTGAAGCTTTCTTT.

V is TRBV10-3 and J is TRBJ2-5, with 11 bases identical to TRBD2. Germline V gene sequence: CDR1 ENHRY, CDR2 SYGVKD. This CDR3 region has 17 residues. The V segment lost 0 bases and the J segment 6 bases; nucleotides outside the gene matches: 9. CDR3: CAISESGTSGGRQTQYF. For the CDR3, the DNA is TGTGCCATCAGTGAGTCCGGGACTAGCGGAGGTCGACAGACCCAGTACTTC.

This clone occurred a few times. This rearrangement joins TRBV5-1 to TRBJ2-1; 9 nucleotides match TRBD2. Trimming cost V 4 bases and J 5 bases; bases outside gene matches: 4. The CDR3 runs to 14 residues. The germline V gene has CDR1 SGHRS and CDR2 YFSETQ. The CDR3 region is CASSQSGRNNEQFF. For the CDR3, the DNA is TGCGCCAGCAGCCAAAGCGGGAGGAACAATGAGCAGTTCTTC.

The chain combines TRBV18 with TRBJ2-7; D unclear. V lost 1 base and J lost 7, with 11 bases in between. This CDR3 has 13 amino acids. Germline CDR1 and CDR2: KGHSH and LQKENI. The CDR3 bases are TGTGCCAGCTCACCACATAAGGACGGGGAGCAGTACTTC. Its protein product is CASSPHKDGEQYF.

This sequence joins TRBV27 and TRBJ2-1, with 9 bases aligning to TRBD1. The V gene end was trimmed by 4 bases and the J gene end by 7 bases; junction bases not matched to a gene: 8. Looked up from germline, CDR1 is MNHEY and CDR2 is SMNVEV (reference sequence). This CDR3 contains 15 residues. CDR3 sequence (DNA): TGTGCCAGCAGTTATGGCTACAGGGGGCGTAATGAGCAGTTCTTC. It codes for CASSYGYRGRNEQFF.

V is TRBV14 and J is TRBJ1-3, with 10 nucleotides matching TRBD1. Trimming removed 5 bases from V and 2 bases from J; junction bases left unmatched: 9. Germline V gene sequence: CDR1 SGHDN, CDR2 FVKESK. This CDR3 has 17 residues. CDR3 loop: CASSGDRGKAAGNTIYF. The CDR3, as DNA: TGTGCCAGCAGCGGGGACAGGGGCAAGGCCGCTGGAAACACCATATATTTT.

This clone has a single count. The chain uses TRBV7-9 and TRBJ2-4; the D call may be TRBD1 or TRBD2 (5 bases each). The V end lost 2 bases, the J end lost 0 bases, and 14 bases lay between the germline ends. This CDR3 contains 17 residues. Germline V CDR1 and CDR2: SEHNR, FQNEAQ (reference sequence). CDR3 nucleotides: TGTGCCAGCAGCTTAAGCCGGGGCGATTCAGCCAAAAACATTCAGTACTTC. This gives the protein CASSLSRGDSAKNIQYF.

V is TRBV18 and J is TRBJ1-1; the D is unclear. The length of the CDR3 is 14 residues. The V end lost 6 bases, the J end lost 3 bases, and 14 bases lay between the germline ends. Germline values: CDR1 KGHSH, CDR2 LQKENI. For the CDR3, the DNA is TGTGCCAGCTCGCAACTATACAGTTACACTGAAGCTTTCTTT. It codes for CASSQLYSYTEAFF.

V is TRBV19 and J is TRBJ2-1; 11 bases fit TRBD2. CDR1 and CDR2 (germline): LNHDA, SQIVND (reference sequence). This CDR3 region has 16 residues. The V segment lost 1 base and the J segment 7 bases; nucleotides outside the gene matches: 6. This CDR3 is CASSIGLAGLGNEQFF. CDR3 nucleotides: TGTGCCAGTAGTATAGGACTAGCGGGATTGGGTAATGAGCAGTTCTTC.

V gene TRBV7-2 combines with J gene TRBJ1-4, with 8 bases fitting TRBD1. This CDR3 region has 17 residues. V gave up 6 bases and J gave up 8 bases; unmatched junction bases: 17. Germline CDR1 reads SGHTA; CDR2 reads FQGNSA. The CDR3 loop is CASSPGSIRGQGEKLFF. CDR3 DNA: TGTGCCAGCAGTCCCGGGTCAATCAGGGGGCAGGGAGAAAAACTGTTTTTT.

The rearrangement uses TRBV19 and TRBJ1-4, with D unclear. V gave up 3 bases and J gave up 5 bases, with 10 bases separating them. CDR1 and CDR2 from the germline V gene are LNHDA and SQIVND (reference sequence). The CDR3 runs 14 residues. DNA of the CDR3: TGTGCCAGTAGTATTATGGGAGGAAATGAAAAACTGTTTTTT. Translating it yields CASSIMGGNEKLFF.

V is TRBV15 and J is TRBJ2-3; the D gene is possibly TRBD1 (6 bases). Germline loops: CDR1 LNHNV, CDR2 YYDKDF (reference sequence). With 5 bases removed from V and 0 bases from J, the gap between germline ends came to 24 bases. The CDR3 runs to 19 residues. This CDR3 reads CATSGKDSSYLTSTDTQYF. DNA for the CDR3: TGTGCCACCAGCGGAAAGGACAGCAGTTACCTCACTAGCACAGATACGCAGTATTTT.

The chain links TRBV14 to TRBJ2-7; D is ambiguous. This CDR3 is built from 11 residues. Trimming removed 4 bases at V and 6 bases at J, with 7 bases between. Looked up from germline, CDR1 is SGHDN and CDR2 is FVKESK. The chain's CDR3 is CASSRFGEQYF. The CDR3 DNA is TGTGCCAGCAGCCGTTTTGGCGAGCAGTACTTC.

The rearrangement uses TRBV7-2 and TRBJ2-7; 8 nucleotides match TRBD2. Germline lookup yields CDR1 SGHTA and CDR2 FQGNSA. CDR3 length equals 15 residues. Trimming removed 1 base from V and 5 bases from J; junction bases left unmatched: 7. In DNA, the CDR3 is TGTGCCAGCAGCTTAGATGGCGGGAGGAGGGACGAGCAGTACTTC. Translated: CASSLDGGRRDEQYF. Based on the CDR3 plus reference TRBV7-2 and TRBJ2-7, the full variable domain is GAGVSQSPSNKVTEKGKDVELRCDPISGHTALYWYRQSLGQGLEFLIYFQGNSAPDKSGLPSDRFSAERTGGSVSTLTIQRTQQEDSAVYLCASSLDGGRRDEQYFGPGTRLTVT.